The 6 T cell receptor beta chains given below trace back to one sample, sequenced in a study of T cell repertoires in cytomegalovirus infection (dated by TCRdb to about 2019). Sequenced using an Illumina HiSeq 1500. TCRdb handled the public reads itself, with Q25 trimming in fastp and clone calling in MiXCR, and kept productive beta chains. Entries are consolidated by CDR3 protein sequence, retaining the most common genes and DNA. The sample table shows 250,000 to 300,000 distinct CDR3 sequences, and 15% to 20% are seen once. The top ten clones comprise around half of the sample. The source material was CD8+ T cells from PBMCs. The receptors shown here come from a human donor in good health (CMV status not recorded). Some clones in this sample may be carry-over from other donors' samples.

The CDR3 loop reads CSAKGILREQYF. The DNA of the CDR3 is TGCAGTGCCAAGGGGATCTTACGCGAGCAGTACTTC. The chain combines TRBV20-1 with TRBJ2-7; possible D gene TRBD1, 5 bases. Trimming left V 6 bases short and J 6 bases short, with 15 bases between. The CDR3 consists of 12 residues. Per the germline V gene, CDR1 is DFQATT and CDR2 is SNEGSKA (reference sequence).

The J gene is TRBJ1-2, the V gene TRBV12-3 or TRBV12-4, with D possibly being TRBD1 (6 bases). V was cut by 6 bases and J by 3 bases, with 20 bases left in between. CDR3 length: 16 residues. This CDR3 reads CASSQIQGPGDYGYTF. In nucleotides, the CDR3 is TGTGCCAGCAGCCAAATACAGGGCCCCGGTGACTATGGCTACACCTTC.

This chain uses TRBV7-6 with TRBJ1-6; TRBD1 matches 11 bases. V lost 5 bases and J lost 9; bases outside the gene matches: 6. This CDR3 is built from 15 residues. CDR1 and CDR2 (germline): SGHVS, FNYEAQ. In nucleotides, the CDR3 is TGTGCCAGCAGCCCGGGGACAGGGGGTGTTTCACCCCTCCACTTT. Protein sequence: CASSPGTGGVSPLHF.

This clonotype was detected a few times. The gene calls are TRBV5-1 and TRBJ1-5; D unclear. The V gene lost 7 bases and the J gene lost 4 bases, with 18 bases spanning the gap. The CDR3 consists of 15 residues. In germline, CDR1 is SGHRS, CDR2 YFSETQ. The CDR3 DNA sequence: TGCGCCAGCTCGGAGGAGGGCGGAATGAATCAGCCCCAGCATTTT. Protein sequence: CASSEEGGMNQPQHF.

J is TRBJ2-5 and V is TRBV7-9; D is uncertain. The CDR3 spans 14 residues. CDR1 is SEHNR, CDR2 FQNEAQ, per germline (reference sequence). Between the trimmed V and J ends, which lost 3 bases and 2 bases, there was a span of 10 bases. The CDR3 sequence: CASSFRAMQETQYF. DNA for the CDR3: TGTGCCAGCAGCTTTAGGGCCATGCAAGAGACCCAGTACTTC.

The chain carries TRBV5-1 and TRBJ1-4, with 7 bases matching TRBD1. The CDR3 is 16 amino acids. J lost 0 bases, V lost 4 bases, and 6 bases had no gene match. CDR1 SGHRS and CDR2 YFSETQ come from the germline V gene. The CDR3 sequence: CASSPGQYATNEKLFF. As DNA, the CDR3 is TGCGCCAGCAGCCCGGGACAGTATGCAACTAATGAAAAACTGTTTTTT.